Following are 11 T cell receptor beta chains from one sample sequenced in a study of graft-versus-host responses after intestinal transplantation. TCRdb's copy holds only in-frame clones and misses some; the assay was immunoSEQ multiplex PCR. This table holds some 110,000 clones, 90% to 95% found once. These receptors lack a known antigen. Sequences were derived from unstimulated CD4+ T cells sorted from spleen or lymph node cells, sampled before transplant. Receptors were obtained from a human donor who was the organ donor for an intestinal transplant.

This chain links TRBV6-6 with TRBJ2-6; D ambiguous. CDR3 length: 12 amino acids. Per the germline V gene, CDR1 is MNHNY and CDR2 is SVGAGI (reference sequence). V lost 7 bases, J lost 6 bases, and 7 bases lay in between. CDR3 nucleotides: TGTGCCAGCATTTCAGCGGCCAACGTCCTGACTTTC. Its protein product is CASISAANVLTF.

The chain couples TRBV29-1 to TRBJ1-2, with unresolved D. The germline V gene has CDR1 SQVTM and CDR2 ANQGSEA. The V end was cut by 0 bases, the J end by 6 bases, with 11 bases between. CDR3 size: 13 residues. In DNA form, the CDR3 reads TGCAGCGTTGAAGATCTAGTAGGGAATGGCTACACCTTC. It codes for CSVEDLVGNGYTF.

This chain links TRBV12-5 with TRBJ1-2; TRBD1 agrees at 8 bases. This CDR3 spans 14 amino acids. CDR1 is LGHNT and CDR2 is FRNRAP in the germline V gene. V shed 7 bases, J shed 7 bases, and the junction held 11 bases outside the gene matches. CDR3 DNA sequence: TGTGCTAGTGCCCAGGGGCAGGGGGCCGGTGGCTACACCTTC. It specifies CASAQGQGAGGYTF. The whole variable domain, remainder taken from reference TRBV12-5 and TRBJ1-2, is DARVTQTPRHKVTEMGQEVTMRCQPILGHNTVFWYRQTMMQGLELLAYFRNRAPLDDSGMPKDRFSAEMPDATLATLKIQPSEPRDSAVYFCASAQGQGAGGYTFGSGTRLTVV.

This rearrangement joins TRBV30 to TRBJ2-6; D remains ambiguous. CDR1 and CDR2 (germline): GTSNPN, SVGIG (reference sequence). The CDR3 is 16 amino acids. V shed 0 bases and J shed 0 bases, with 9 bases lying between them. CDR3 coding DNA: TGTGCCTGGAGTGTACCCGATAGCTCTGGGGCCAACGTCCTGACTTTC. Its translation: CAWSVPDSSGANVLTF.

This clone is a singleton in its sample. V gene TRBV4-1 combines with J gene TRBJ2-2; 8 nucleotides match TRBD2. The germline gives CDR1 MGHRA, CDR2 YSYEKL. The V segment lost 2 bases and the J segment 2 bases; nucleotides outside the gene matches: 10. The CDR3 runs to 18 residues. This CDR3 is CASSQKRWREANTGELFF. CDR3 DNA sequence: TGCGCCAGCAGCCAAAAAAGGTGGCGGGAGGCCAACACCGGGGAGCTGTTTTTT.

The CDR3 coding sequence is TGTGCCAGCAGCTTGGTCTCGCGGGTGAGCTACGAGCAGTACTTC. This translates into CASSLVSRVSYEQYF. The chain employs TRBV5-6 and TRBJ2-7; D possibly corresponds to TRBD2 (5 bases). Germline CDR1 reads SGHDT; CDR2 reads YYEEEE. The CDR3 sequence is 15 residues long. With 0 bases removed from V and 3 bases from J, the gap between germline ends came to 13 bases. The full variable domain, rest sourced from reference TRBV5-6 and TRBJ2-7, is DAGVTQSPTHLIKTRGQQVTLRCSPKSGHDTVSWYQQALGQGPQFIFQYYEEEERQRGNFPDRFSGHQFPNYSSELNVNALLLGDSALYLCASSLVSRVSYEQYFGPGTRLTVT.

CDR3: CASRFPNEGQGYTF. CDR3 in DNA: TGTGCCAGCAGGTTCCCCAATGAAGGCCAAGGCTACACCTTC. The rearrangement joins TRBV6-5 to TRBJ1-2; D uncertain. With 6 bases removed from V and 8 bases from J, the gap between germline ends came to 19 bases. Germline CDR1 is MNHEY and CDR2 is SVGAGI. The CDR3 has 14 amino acids.

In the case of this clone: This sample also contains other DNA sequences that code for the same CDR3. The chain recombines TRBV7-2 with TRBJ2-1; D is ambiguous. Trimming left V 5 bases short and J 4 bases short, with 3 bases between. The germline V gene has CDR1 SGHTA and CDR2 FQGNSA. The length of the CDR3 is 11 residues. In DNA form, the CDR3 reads TGTGCCAGCAGCGCTTACAATGAGCAGTTCTTC. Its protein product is CASSAYNEQFF.

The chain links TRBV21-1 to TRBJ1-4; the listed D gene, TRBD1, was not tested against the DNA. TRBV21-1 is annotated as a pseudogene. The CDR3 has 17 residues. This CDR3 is CASSKARDRGFNEKLFF. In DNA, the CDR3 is TGTGCCAGCAGCAAAGCCCGGGACAGGGGCTTTAATGAAAAACTGTTTTTT.

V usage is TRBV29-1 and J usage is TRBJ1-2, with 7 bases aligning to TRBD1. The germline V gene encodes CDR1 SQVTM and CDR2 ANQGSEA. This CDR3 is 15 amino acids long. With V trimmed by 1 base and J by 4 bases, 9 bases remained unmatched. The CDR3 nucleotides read TGCAGCGTTGAAGTTCGGACAGGCCGACCCTATGGCTACACCTTC. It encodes CSVEVRTGRPYGYTF.

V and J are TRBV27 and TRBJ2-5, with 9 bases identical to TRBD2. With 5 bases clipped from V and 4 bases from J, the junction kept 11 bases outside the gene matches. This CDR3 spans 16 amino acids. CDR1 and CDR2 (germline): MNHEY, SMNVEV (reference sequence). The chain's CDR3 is CASSPRLGSGGETQYF. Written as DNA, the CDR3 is TGTGCCAGCAGTCCTCGTTTGGGTAGCGGGGGAGAGACCCAGTACTTC.